These T cell receptor beta chains were read from a single sample in a study of T cell responses to AZD1222 COVID-19 vaccine. Repertoires were generated with immunoSEQ multiplex PCR, while TCRdb's copy carries only in-frame clones and drops some. Of around 270,000 clones listed, 94% are singletons. The sequenced sample was peripheral blood, obtained 28 days after the second AZD1222 dose. The receptors originated from an adult who received the AZD1222 COVID-19 vaccine. The CDR3 runs from the conserved cysteine through the conserved F or W. The order of the fields is J gene, D gene, V gene, clone size, CDR3 DNA, CDR3 protein. D genes are given only for firm matches. For some rows the clone size is stated as once, few or many, or as a class when expanded; others skip it.

>TRBJ1-1|TRBD1|TRBV12-3/TRBV12-4|NA
TGTGCCAGCAGGCTCGAGGGGGCCCAAGCTTTCTTT
CASRLEGAQAFF
>TRBJ2-6|TRBD1|TRBV28|NA
TGTGCCAGCAGTGGTAGGACAGGGCTCTCTGGGGCCAACGTCCTGACTTTC
CASSGRTGLSGANVLTF
>TRBJ2-3|NA|TRBV28|NA
TGTGCCAGCAGTCAAAGTGGGGCAGATACGCAGTATTTT
CASSQSGADTQYF
>TRBJ2-1|NA|TRBV11-2|NA
TGTGCCACCCTCCCGGACTACCAATCCAATGAGCAGTTCTTC
CATLPDYQSNEQFF
>TRBJ2-3|NA|TRBV12-3/TRBV12-4|NA
TGTGCCAGCAGCTCTTTTGGGACAGATACGCAGTATTTT
CASSSFGTDTQYF
>TRBJ1-3|NA|TRBV3-1/TRBV3-2|NA
TGTGCCAGCAGCCTCCCACAGGGATCTGGAAACACCATATATTTT
CASSLPQGSGNTIYF
>TRBJ1-4|TRBD1|TRBV6-5|NA
TGTGCCAGCAAACAGGGGAACGAAAAACTGTTTTTT
CASKQGNEKLFF
>TRBJ1-1|NA|TRBV6-5|NA
TGTGCCAGCAGTTACTCTAGGGTGAACACTGAAGCTTTCTTT
CASSYSRVNTEAFF
>TRBJ1-5|NA|TRBV4-3|few
TGCGCCAGCAGCCAAGATACCGGGGGCAGGCAGCCCCAGCATTTT
CASSQDTGGRQPQHF
>TRBJ2-5|NA|TRBV2|NA
TGTGCCAGCAGTGGGCGGGGTCTGGCCGCCCAAAAGACCCAGTACTTC
CASSGRGLAAQKTQYF
>TRBJ1-4|NA|TRBV21-1|NA
TGTGCCAGCAGCACTTTGGGAGCTGAATCAGGTGAAAAACTGTTTTTT
CASSTLGAESGEKLFF
>TRBJ1-6|NA|TRBV5-1|NA
TGCGCCAGCAGCTTTATGGGCGATGAAAATTCACCCCTCCACTTT
CASSFMGDENSPLHF
>TRBJ1-3|TRBD1|TRBV9|NA
TGTGCCAGCAGCGTAGAGGCAGGGGGCGGCGGCTCTGGAAACACCATATATTTT
CASSVEAGGGGSGNTIYF
>TRBJ2-1|TRBD2|TRBV5-1|once
TGCGCCAGCAGCTTGGCCTTGACTAGCGGGAAGGATGAGCAGTTCTTC
CASSLALTSGKDEQFF
>TRBJ1-2|TRBD1|TRBV3-1/TRBV3-2|NA
TGTGCCAGCAGCCCGGGACAGCCTAACTATGGCTACACCTTC
CASSPGQPNYGYTF
>TRBJ2-5|TRBD2|TRBV6-2/TRBV6-3|NA
TGTGCCAGCAGTCTGACCGGGACTACCCAAGAGACCCAGTACTTC
CASSLTGTTQETQYF
>TRBJ2-1|NA|TRBV5-1|NA
TGCGCCAGCAGCTTGGTAGGGGGTAATAATGAGCAGTTCTTC
CASSLVGGNNEQFF
>TRBJ1-2|TRBD1|TRBV6-5|NA
TGTGCCAGCACCCCCCGGGACAGCTATGGCTACACCTTC
CASTPRDSYGYTF
>TRBJ2-3|NA|TRBV5-5|NA
TGTGCCAGCAGCTACCTCGGGGGACTCCGCACAGATACGCAGTATTTT
CASSYLGGLRTDTQYF
>TRBJ2-2|TRBD2|TRBV5-1|NA
TGCGCCAGCAGCTTGGGCGGGAGGGCCACCGGGGAGCTGTTTTTT
CASSLGGRATGELFF
>TRBJ2-1|NA|TRBV5-1|NA
TGCGCCAGCAGCTCCGGGCCCGAGCAGTTCTTC
CASSSGPEQFF
>TRBJ1-2|TRBD1|TRBV28|NA
TGTGCCAGCAGGTTGACAGGGGGATATGGCTACACCTTC
CASRLTGGYGYTF
>TRBJ2-7|TRBD1|TRBV24-1|NA
TGTGCCACCAGTACAGGGGGCTCCTACGAGCAGTACTTC
CATSTGGSYEQYF
>TRBJ2-5|TRBD2|TRBV5-4|NA
TGTGCCAGCAGACCATCACGCGGGACTAGCGGGGAAGAGACCCAGTACTTC
CASRPSRGTSGEETQYF
>TRBJ1-2|NA|TRBV4-2|NA
TGTGCCAGCAGAAACGTGCTCAACTATGGCTACACCTTC
CASRNVLNYGYTF
>TRBJ2-2|NA|TRBV30|NA
TGTGCCGGGTTGATGAACACCGGGGAGCTGTTTTTT
CAGLMNTGELFF
>TRBJ2-2|NA|TRBV6-5|NA
TGTGCCAGCAGCCACACTACAGTGAACACCGGGGAGCTGTTTTTT
CASSHTTVNTGELFF
>TRBJ2-2|TRBD2|TRBV10-2|NA
TGCGCCAGCAGAGATAGCGGGGGGGCGAACACCGGGGAGCTGTTTTTT
CASRDSGGANTGELFF
>TRBJ2-3|NA|TRBV5-4|NA
TGTGCCAGCAGCTCGGCGAGAGCGGGTACGCAGTATTTT
CASSSARAGTQYF
>TRBJ1-2|NA|TRBV5-1|once
TGCGCCAGCAGCCCGGCGGGGGAGCTAGGCTACACCTTC
CASSPAGELGYTF
>TRBJ2-3|TRBD2|TRBV10-3|once
TGTGCCATCAGCGGACTAGCGTCTAGCACAGATACGCAGTATTTT
CAISGLASSTDTQYF
>TRBJ2-5|NA|TRBV4-1|NA
TGCGCCAGCAGCCCCAGTCGCGGAGAGACCCAGTACTTC
CASSPSRGETQYF
>TRBJ2-6|NA|TRBV9|NA
TGTGCCAGCGCTGAATCGAGGGCTGGGGCCAACGTCCTGACTTTC
CASAESRAGANVLTF
>TRBJ2-3|NA|TRBV24-1|NA
TGTGCCACCAGTGAAGGCCCTGGGACAGATACGCAGTATTTT
CATSEGPGTDTQYF
>TRBJ1-3|NA|TRBV7-9|NA
TGTGCCAGCAGCCAGGACGGCCCCTCTGGAAACACCATATATTTT
CASSQDGPSGNTIYF
>TRBJ1-2|TRBD1|TRBV6-5|NA
TGTGCCAGCAGTCCGATAGGACAGGGGAGGAACACCTTC
CASSPIGQGRNTF
>TRBJ1-5|NA|TRBV4-1|NA
TGCGCCAGCAGCCACCTCGGGGGTAATCAGCCCCAGCATTTT
CASSHLGGNQPQHF
>TRBJ2-2|TRBD2|TRBV18|once
TGTGCCAGCTCACCACCCCTAGCGGGGAACACCGGGGAGCTGTTTTTT
CASSPPLAGNTGELFF